This note documents a single T cell receptor beta chain sequence. Its target is unknown. This entry is derived from a study of brain T cells in children with intractable seizures. The time point denotes: blood from clinic visit 5 months post-surgery; TSC patient then seizure free. The J segment lost 5 bases and the V segment lost 1 base, leaving 3 bases of the junction unmatched. The CDR3 spans 14 residues. Germline V gene sequence: CDR1 SGDLS, CDR2 YYNGEE. Libraries were prepared by immunoSEQ multiplex PCR; TCRdb keeps only in-frame clonotypes and omits some of them. The sample carries about 340,000 clones, 85% to 95% recorded once. Whole-study findings and limits: Clones missing pre-surgery may reflect undersampling of that blood sample.

The sequenced sample was peripheral blood, obtained less than 6 months after surgery. The receptor was derived from a boy in the first two years of life with tuberous sclerosis and intractable seizures. The chain joins TRBV9 to TRBJ2-5; TRBD2 aligns across 9 bases. The CDR3 is CASSVTAGGETQYF. In nucleotides, the CDR3 is TGTGCCAGCAGCGTAACGGCGGGGGGGGAGACCCAGTACTTC.